This TCR beta chain originates from a study of T cell responses to AZD1222 COVID-19 vaccine. V shed 4 bases, J shed 3 bases, and the junction held 9 bases outside the gene matches. Germline assignment: CDR1 SGHNT and CDR2 YYREEE (reference sequence). CDR3 length: 16 residues. TCRdb's copy holds only in-frame clones and misses some; the assay was immunoSEQ multiplex PCR. The sample includes some 86,000 clones, 75% to 85% seen only once; the top ten take around 20%. This clone occurred a few times. The sample consisted of peripheral blood, taken on day 0 of AZD1222 vaccination. This receptor was identified in an adult in good health. The V gene is TRBV5-4, the J gene TRBJ2-1, with TRBD1 identical over 8 bases. Here the CDR3 reads CASSLGDRGNYNEQFF. CDR3 coding DNA: TGTGCCAGCAGCCTAGGAGACAGGGGAAACTACAATGAGCAGTTCTTC.